These 18 T cell receptor beta chains were all obtained from the same sample, sequenced in a study of blood T cells in healthy people across ages. The use of a sample-barcoded 5' primer and a J-beta primer mix characterized a second PCR of roughly 6 to 11 cycles. TCRdb passed the 5' RACE reads through MiXCR, listing each CDR3 protein once. Of about a million distinct CDR3 sequences listed, 48% are singletons. The specimen was blood. These receptors all stem from a man aged 25-40 years in good health.

This clonotype turned up a few times. The V and J genes are TRBV24-1 and TRBJ2-5, with D uncertain. Germline lookup yields CDR1 KGHDR and CDR2 SFDVKD. The CDR3 extends over 15 amino acids. Between the trimmed V and J ends, which lost 4 bases and 0 bases, there was a span of 11 bases. The DNA for the CDR3 is TGTGCCACCAGTGAGGGCAGGCAGTACCAAGAGACCCAGTACTTC. Translated: CATSEGRQYQETQYF.

V is TRBV27 and J is TRBJ1-2; the D gene is possibly TRBD1 (5 bases). Trimming pared 2 bases from V and 5 bases from J, leaving 12 bases between. The CDR3 has 14 residues. CDR1 MNHEY and CDR2 SMNVEV come from the germline V gene (reference sequence). The chain's CDR3 is CASSLKVGPYGYTF. The CDR3, as DNA: TGTGCCAGCAGTTTAAAAGTGGGACCTTATGGCTACACCTTC.

This chain links TRBV6-5 with TRBJ2-1; D is possibly TRBD1 or TRBD2 (6 bases each). The CDR3 contains 16 residues. CDR1 and CDR2 from the germline V gene are MNHEY and SVGAGI. V lost 10 bases and J 4 bases, leaving 23 bases between the germline ends. CDR3 nucleotides: TGTGCCACCAAGGGGGATTTACGGGAGCGATACAATGAGCAGTTCTTC. This gives the protein CATKGDLRERYNEQFF.

The J gene is TRBJ1-4, the V gene TRBV7-9, with 7 positions matching TRBD1. In germline, CDR1 is SEHNR, CDR2 FQNEAQ (reference sequence). CDR3 length: 17 amino acids. V was clipped by 5 bases and J by 7 bases; unmatched bases: 16. CDR3 sequence reads: CASSPSGGGVKSEKLFF. The CDR3 region has the DNA TGTGCCAGCAGCCCCTCGGGAGGGGGCGTAAAGAGTGAAAAACTGTTTTTT.

The J gene is TRBJ1-2, the V gene TRBV20-1; 7 bases map to TRBD1. This CDR3 is built from 14 residues. V was clipped by 0 bases and J by 8 bases; unmatched bases: 9. Germline assignment: CDR1 DFQATT and CDR2 SNEGSKA (reference sequence). CDR3 sequence: CSAREMDRPRGYTF. CDR3 sequence (DNA): TGCAGTGCTAGAGAAATGGACAGGCCACGAGGCTACACCTTC.

J is TRBJ1-2 and V is TRBV4-2; possibly TRBD1 for D (6 bases). Trimming cost V 4 bases and J 4 bases, with 16 bases left between them. Germline V CDR1 and CDR2: LGHNA, YNFKEQ. The CDR3 has 15 residues. The CDR3 DNA reads as TGTGCCAGCAGCCGAGATCAACAGGGTACCTATGGCTACACCTTC. This sequence encodes CASSRDQQGTYGYTF.

This chain connects TRBV29-1 to TRBJ2-2, with D perhaps given as TRBD1 or TRBD2 (6 bases each). V was clipped by 4 bases and J by 0 bases, with 12 bases between them. Per the germline V gene, CDR1 is SQVTM and CDR2 is ANQGSEA. The CDR3 length is 15 residues. For the CDR3, the DNA is TGCAGCGTTGTAGGGGGGACGGCGAACACCGGGGAGCTGTTTTTT. Translation: CSVVGGTANTGELFF.

This clonotype was picked up a small number of times. V gene TRBV7-9 combines with J gene TRBJ2-1; D perhaps matches TRBD2 (7 bases). Germline lookup yields CDR1 SEHNR and CDR2 FQNEAQ (reference sequence). V was shortened by 11 bases and J by 9 bases, with 17 bases between the two germline ends. This CDR3 region has 12 residues. DNA for the CDR3: TGTGCCTGGGGGGGCTTATCCGGTGAGCAGTTCTTC. Its protein is CAWGGLSGEQFF.

The chain has TRBV12-3 or TRBV12-4 and TRBJ2-3; 9 positions match TRBD2. The CDR3 contains 12 residues. V gave up 8 bases and J gave up 5 bases; unmatched junction bases: 2. This CDR3 reads CASRTSVDTQYF. For the CDR3, the DNA is TGTGCCAGCCGGACTAGCGTAGATACGCAGTATTTT.

The V gene is TRBV29-1, the J gene TRBJ1-1; D not resolved. V lost 5 bases and J lost 2, with 6 bases in between. The germline gives CDR1 SQVTM, CDR2 ANQGSEA. The CDR3 runs to 11 residues. The CDR3 is CSVQGNTEAFF. The CDR3 DNA reads as TGCAGCGTTCAAGGCAACACTGAAGCTTTCTTT. Full variable domain (missing parts from reference TRBV29-1 and TRBJ1-1): SAVISQKPSRDICQRGTSLTIQCQVDSQVTMMFWYRQQPGQSLTLIATANQGSEATYESGFVIDKFPISRPNLTFSTLTVSNMSPEDSSIYLCSVQGNTEAFFGQGTRLTVV.

This clonotype showed up just a few times. The chain recombines TRBV11-2 with TRBJ2-6; TRBD1 matches 7 bases. This CDR3 has 20 amino acids. Germline trimming cut 6 bases from V and 0 bases from J; bases unmatched to any gene: 17. Germline loops: CDR1 SGHAT, CDR2 FQNNGV. The CDR3 DNA is TGTGCCAGCAGTTCACGCTATATAGGACAGGCGAGCTCTGGGGCCAACGTCCTGACTTTC. Amino acids: CASSSRYIGQASSGANVLTF.

V is TRBV4-1 and J is TRBJ2-5, with 7 nucleotides matching TRBD2. CDR3 length: 15 amino acids. Trimming took 4 bases from V and 2 from J; bases not matched to a gene: 7. Looked up from germline, CDR1 is MGHRA and CDR2 is YSYEKL. CDR3 coding DNA: TGCGCCAGCAGCCGGGGGAGCGGGGATCAAGAGACCCAGTACTTC. This sequence encodes CASSRGSGDQETQYF.

The J gene is TRBJ1-5, the V gene TRBV2; unclear D gene. The CDR3 is made up of 14 amino acids. CDR1 is SNHLY and CDR2 is FYNNEI in the germline V gene. The germline V and J ends were trimmed by 2 bases and 5 bases, with 10 bases remaining between them. The DNA of the CDR3 is TGTGCCAGCAGTGAAATCGATCCGGATCAGCCCCAGCATTTT. Amino acids: CASSEIDPDQPQHF.

This chain connects TRBV4-1 to TRBJ1-5, with 7 bases that match TRBD1. V gave up 2 bases and J gave up 5 bases; unmatched junction bases: 9. The CDR3 runs 16 residues. Per the germline V gene, CDR1 is MGHRA and CDR2 is YSYEKL. In DNA form, the CDR3 reads TGCGCCAGCAGCCAATCTATTCAGGGGGGGGATCAGCCCCAGCATTTT. Its translation: CASSQSIQGGDQPQHF.

The V and J genes are TRBV27 and TRBJ1-2; D might be TRBD1 (6 bases). Trimming left V 2 bases short and J 1 base short, with 14 bases between. Germline CDR1 MNHEY, CDR2 SMNVEV (reference sequence). The CDR3 contains 16 residues. The CDR3 DNA reads as TGTGCCAGCAGTTTACAGGGGACATTACTTAACTATGGCTACACCTTC. This encodes CASSLQGTLLNYGYTF.

The chain has TRBV12-3 or TRBV12-4 and TRBJ1-5; the D is unclear. Trimming stripped 5 bases from V and 5 bases from J, with 10 bases between. This CDR3 has 13 amino acids. CDR3 in DNA: TGTGCCAGCAGTCCGGGAGTCTATCAGCCCCAGCATTTT. It encodes CASSPGVYQPQHF.

V and J are TRBV3-1 and TRBJ2-2; 8 bases align to TRBD2. The germline gives CDR1 LGHDT, CDR2 YNNKEL (reference sequence). V shed 4 bases and J 6 bases; nucleotides not matched to a gene: 7. The CDR3 spans 15 residues. The CDR3 DNA is TGTGCCAGCAGCCCGGGACTAGGGTCGGCCGGGGAGCTGTTTTTT. Residues: CASSPGLGSAGELFF.

The V gene is TRBV12-3 or TRBV12-4, the J gene TRBJ2-6; 12 positions agree with TRBD2. J lost 4 bases, V lost 0 bases, and 7 bases had no gene match. CDR3 length: 19 residues. The CDR3 spells CASSLARLAGGTGANVLTF. The CDR3 region has the DNA TGTGCCAGCAGTTTAGCTCGCCTAGCGGGGGGGACAGGGGCCAACGTCCTGACTTTC.